This TCR beta chain derives from a study of blood T cell repertoires in COVID-19. Turning to the study itself: Sites in the United States, Italy and Spain provided acute and convalescent COVID-19 samples. T cells, B-cell-depleted T cells, or PBMCs supplied cDNA or gDNA.

In the original workflow: Reference gene primer amplification gave estimated nucleated cell counts. Produced via immunoSEQ multiplex PCR; TCRdb's table is partial and in-frame only. The V and J calls and clone size were taken over from that table, and D and trimming were inferred from the DNA. The sample holds some 350,000 clones; approximately 89% are singletons and the top ten take around 3.5%. V lost 0 bases, J lost 6 bases, and 8 bases lay in between. Germline lookup yields CDR1 MNHEY and CDR2 SVGAGI. There are 14 residues in the CDR3. This TCR was recovered from a woman aged 18-30 years who had recovered from COVID-19. The chain is built from TRBV6-5 and TRBJ2-2; D is perhaps TRBD2 (5 bases). Material: peripheral blood. CDR3 protein: CASSYSMEAGELFF. CDR3 in DNA: TGTGCCAGCAGTTACTCGATGGAGGCCGGGGAGCTGTTTTTT.